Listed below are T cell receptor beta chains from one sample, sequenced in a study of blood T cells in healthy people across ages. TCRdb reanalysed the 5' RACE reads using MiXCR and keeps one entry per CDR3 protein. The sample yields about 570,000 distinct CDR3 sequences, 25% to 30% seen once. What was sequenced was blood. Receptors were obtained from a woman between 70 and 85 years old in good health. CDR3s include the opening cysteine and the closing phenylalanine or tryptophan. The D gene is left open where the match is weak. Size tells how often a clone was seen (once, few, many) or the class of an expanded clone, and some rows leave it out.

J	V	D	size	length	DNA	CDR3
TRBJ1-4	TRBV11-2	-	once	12	TGTGCCAGCAGCTTCGGTATGGGGAAACTGTTTTTT	CASSFGMGKLFF
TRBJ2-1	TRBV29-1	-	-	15	TGCAGCGTCTCCCAGTTGGCCGCGCGAGGCAATGAGCAGTTCTTC	CSVSQLAARGNEQFF
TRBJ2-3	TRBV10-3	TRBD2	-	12	TGTGCCTCGGGACTAGCTGTAGATACGCAGTATTTT	CASGLAVDTQYF
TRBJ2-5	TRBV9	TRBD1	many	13	TGTGCCAGCAGCCGGACAGGAATGGAGACCCAGTACTTC	CASSRTGMETQYF
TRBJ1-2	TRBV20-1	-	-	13	TGCAGTGCTAGAGCTGCAGGGGACTATGGCTACACCTTC	CSARAAGDYGYTF
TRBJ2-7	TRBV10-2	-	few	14	TGCGCCAGCAGTGAGCCGAGGCCAATCTACGAGCAGTACTTC	CASSEPRPIYEQYF
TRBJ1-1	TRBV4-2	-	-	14	TGTGCCAGCAGCCAAGCCTCCGGGGCTGGGGTAGCTTTCTTT	CASSQASGAGVAFF
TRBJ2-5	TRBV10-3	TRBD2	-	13	TGTGCCATCAGTGGAGCGGGACAAGAGACCCAGTACTTC	CAISGAGQETQYF
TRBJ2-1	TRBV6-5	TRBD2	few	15	TGTGCCAGCAGTTACGGGAGCGGGGGGGCATCCCAGCAGTTCTTC	CASSYGSGGASQQFF
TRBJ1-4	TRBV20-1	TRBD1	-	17	TGCAGTGCTACTAGTCCCGGGACAGGGGCAACTAATGAAAAACTGTTTTTT	CSATSPGTGATNEKLFF
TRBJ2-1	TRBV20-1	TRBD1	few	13	TGCAGTGCTAGGGGACAGACAGAAAATGAGCAGTTCTTC	CSARGQTENEQFF
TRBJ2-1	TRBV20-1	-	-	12	TGCAGTGCTAGAGATCTGTTATTCGAGCAGTTCTTC	CSARDLLFEQFF
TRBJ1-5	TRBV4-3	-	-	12	TGCGTCAGCAGTAAGGAGGACGGCCGGCAGCATTTT	CVSSKEDGRQHF
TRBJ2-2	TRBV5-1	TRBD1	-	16	TGCGCCAGCAGCTTGCAACAGGGGGCCTACACCGGGGAGCTGTTTTTT	CASSLQQGAYTGELFF
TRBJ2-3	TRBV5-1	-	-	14	TGCGCCAGCAGCCTAGTGGGGGGCAGGGATACGCAGTATTTT	CASSLVGGRDTQYF
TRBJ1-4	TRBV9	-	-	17	TGTGCCAGCAGCCGAGGCTCCGGGGGCGCAACTAATGAAAAACTGTTTTTT	CASSRGSGGATNEKLFF
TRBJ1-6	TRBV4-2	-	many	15	TGTGCCAGCAGCCGCGGCCCCGGTAATAATTCACCCCTCCACTTT	CASSRGPGNNSPLHF
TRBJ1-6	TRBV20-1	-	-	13	TGCAGTGCTAGCGGGGACACCAATTCACCCCTCCACTTT	CSASGDTNSPLHF
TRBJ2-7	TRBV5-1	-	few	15	TGCGCCAGCAGCTTAGGACAGAGCTACTCCTACGAGCAGTACTTC	CASSLGQSYSYEQYF
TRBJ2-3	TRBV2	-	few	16	TGTGCCAGCAGTGCCACAACTAGGCCGAGCACAGATACGCAGTATTTT	CASSATTRPSTDTQYF
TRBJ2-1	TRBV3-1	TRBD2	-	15	TGTGCCAGCAGCCAAGTTAGCGGGGGAGGCAATGAGCAGTTCTTC	CASSQVSGGGNEQFF
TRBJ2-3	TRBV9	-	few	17	TGTGCCAGCAGCGGGATTGACTCCGGGAGTAGCACAGATACGCAGTATTTT	CASSGIDSGSSTDTQYF
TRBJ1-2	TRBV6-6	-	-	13	TGTGCCAGCAGTTACAGGACAAACTATGGCTACACCTTC	CASSYRTNYGYTF
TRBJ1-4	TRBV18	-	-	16	TGTGCCAGCTCACCACCGACCGTATCAACTAATGAAAAACTGTTTTTT	CASSPPTVSTNEKLFF
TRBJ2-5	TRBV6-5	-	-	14	TGTGCCAGCAGCCCCAGTTTCCGATCGGAGACCCAGTACTTC	CASSPSFRSETQYF
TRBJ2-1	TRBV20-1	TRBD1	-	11	TGCAGTGCCTTGACAGGGAATGAGCAGTTCTTC	CSALTGNEQFF
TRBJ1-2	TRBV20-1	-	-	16	TGCAGTGCTCCGACATCCGGACGGAGATTTAACTATGGCTACACCTTC	CSAPTSGRRFNYGYTF
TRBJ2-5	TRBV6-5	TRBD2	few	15	TGTGCCAGCAGTTACAGAGGACTAGCTCAGGAGACCCAGTACTTC	CASSYRGLAQETQYF
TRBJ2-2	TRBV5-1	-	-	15	TGCGCCAGCAGCCTGACGACGGTTAACACCGGGGAGCTGTTTTTT	CASSLTTVNTGELFF
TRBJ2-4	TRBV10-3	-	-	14	TGTGCCATCAGTGAGTCAGAAGGGGAAAACATTCAGTACTTC	CAISESEGENIQYF
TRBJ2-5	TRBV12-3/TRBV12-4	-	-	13	TGTGCCAGCAGTTTAGCGCGGGATGAGACCCAGTACTTC	CASSLARDETQYF
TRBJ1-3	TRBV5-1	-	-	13	TGCGCCAGCAGCGGGGACTCTGGAAACACCATATATTTT	CASSGDSGNTIYF
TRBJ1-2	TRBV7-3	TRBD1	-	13	TGTGCCAGCAGCCGCCCACAGGGGGAGGGCTACACCTTC	CASSRPQGEGYTF
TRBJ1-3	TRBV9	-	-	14	TGTGCCAGCAGCGTAGACAACCATGAAAACACCATATATTTT	CASSVDNHENTIYF
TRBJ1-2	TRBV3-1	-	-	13	TGTGCCAGCAGCCAAGATAGCAGCTATGGCTACACCTTC	CASSQDSSYGYTF
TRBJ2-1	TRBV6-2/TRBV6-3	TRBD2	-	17	TGTGCCAGCAGTTACTTACGGACTAGCGGGTTTTACAATGAGCAGTTCTTC	CASSYLRTSGFYNEQFF
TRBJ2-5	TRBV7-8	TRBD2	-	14	TGTGCCAGCAGCCCTAGCGGGGGGGAGGAGACCCAGTACTTC	CASSPSGGEETQYF
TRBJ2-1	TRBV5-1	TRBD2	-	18	TGCGCCAGCAGCTCGCTCCTTGGACTAGCGGGGGTCGACAATGAGCAGTTCTTC	CASSSLLGLAGVDNEQFF
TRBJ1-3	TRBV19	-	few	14	TGTGCCAGTAACCGCGGGTACTCTGGAAACACCATATATTTT	CASNRGYSGNTIYF
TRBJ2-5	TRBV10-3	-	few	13	TGTGCCATCACGTCTCAGCCTCAAGAGACCCAGTACTTC	CAITSQPQETQYF